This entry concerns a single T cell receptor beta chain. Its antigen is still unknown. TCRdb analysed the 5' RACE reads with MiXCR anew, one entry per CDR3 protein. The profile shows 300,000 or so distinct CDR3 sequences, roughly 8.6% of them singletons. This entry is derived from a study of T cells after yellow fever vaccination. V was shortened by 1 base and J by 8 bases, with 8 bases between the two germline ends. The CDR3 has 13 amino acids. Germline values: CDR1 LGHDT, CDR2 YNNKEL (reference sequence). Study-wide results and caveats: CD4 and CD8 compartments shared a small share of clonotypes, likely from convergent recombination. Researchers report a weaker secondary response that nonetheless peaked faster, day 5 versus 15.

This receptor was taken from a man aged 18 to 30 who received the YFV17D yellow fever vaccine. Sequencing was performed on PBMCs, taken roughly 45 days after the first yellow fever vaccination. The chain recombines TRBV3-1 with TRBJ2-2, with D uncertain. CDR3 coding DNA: TGTGCCAGCAGCCAAGTTATCGGGGGGGAGCTGTTTTTT. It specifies CASSQVIGGELFF. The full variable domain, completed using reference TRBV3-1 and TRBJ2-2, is DTAVSQTPKYLVTQMGNDKSIKCEQNLGHDTMYWYKQDSKKFLKIMFSYNNKELIINETVPNRFSPKSPDKAHLNLHINSLELGDSAVYFCASSQVIGGELFFGEGSRLTVL.